The 3 T cell receptor beta chains below all came from one sample that was sequenced in a study of T cells in Graves' hyperthyroidism and ophthalmopathy. RNA transcripts provided the source from which TCR beta CDR3 regions were amplified. First-round RT-PCR of the TCR CDR3 relied on the HTBI primer set. Each CDR3 protein gets one entry after TCRdb re-called the multiplex PCR reads with MiXCR. Of hundreds of thousands of distinct CDR3 sequences in the sample, roughly 13% were seen once. Sequences were obtained from blood. The receptors here all came from a woman aged 40-49 years with Graves' ophthalmopathy.

This clonotype was observed at least ten times. V and J are TRBV6-5 and TRBJ1-2; possible D gene TRBD1, 5 bases. CDR1 and CDR2 from the germline V gene are MNHEY and SVGAGI. V lost 2 bases to trimming and J lost 7 bases, with 8 bases between them. This CDR3 is 12 amino acids long. The CDR3: CASSYRGGGYTF. The CDR3 DNA is TGTGCCAGCAGTTACCGGGGGGGTGGCTACACCTTC.

In its sample, this clonotype was seen many times. This chain links TRBV30 with TRBJ2-1, with D unclear. This CDR3 spans 12 amino acids. Germline V gene lookup returns CDR1 GTSNPN and CDR2 SVGIG (reference sequence). V was pared by 0 bases and J by 14 bases, with 14 bases between. CDR3 DNA: TGTGCCTGGAGTGTAGACGTATCGGTGGAGTTCTTC. Protein sequence: CAWSVDVSVEFF.

This clonotype has a count of ten or more. The V call is TRBV7-6, the J call TRBJ1-1; D unresolved. CDR1 and CDR2 from the germline V gene are SGHVS and FNYEAQ. The CDR3 has 15 residues. Trimming shortened V by 1 base and J by 3 bases, and 12 bases separated the two germline ends. The CDR3 nucleotides are TGTGCCAGCAGCTTAGTTCCCTCCCGGGACACTGAAGCTTTCTTT. It yields the protein CASSLVPSRDTEAFF.